The 25 T cell receptor beta chains reported below all come from one sample, sequenced in a study of blood T cells in healthy people across ages. The authors ran a second PCR of about 6 to 12 cycles using a sample-barcoded 5' primer and a J-beta primer mix. Using its own MiXCR run on the 5' RACE reads, TCRdb lists one record per CDR3 protein. This table holds about 1.8 million distinct CDR3 sequences, approximately 50% found once. Sequencing used blood. These receptors all stem from a middle-aged woman in good health.

The J gene is TRBJ1-4, the V gene TRBV5-8; D is unresolved. Per germline, CDR1 SGHTS and CDR2 YDEGEE. Trimming removed 4 bases from V and 5 bases from J, with 15 bases in between. CDR3 size: 15 residues. CDR3 amino acids: CASSPLGLSNEKLFF. For the CDR3, the DNA is TGTGCCAGCAGCCCCCTGGGCCTGAGCAATGAAAAACTGTTTTTT.

This chain uses TRBV2 with TRBJ1-5; D is unresolved. The germline V gene has CDR1 SNHLY and CDR2 FYNNEI. This CDR3 has 14 residues. Between the trimmed V and J ends, which lost 4 bases and 2 bases, there was a span of 9 bases. CDR3: CASSGSIGNQPQHF. In DNA, the CDR3 is TGTGCCAGCAGTGGCAGCATCGGCAATCAGCCCCAGCATTTT.

The J gene is TRBJ2-3, the V gene TRBV4-3; 12 bases agree with TRBD2. The CDR3 is 18 residues long. Losses at the gene ends were 0 bases for V and 4 bases for J; bases not matched to a gene: 8. Germline assignment: CDR1 LGHNA and CDR2 YSLEER. The CDR3 bases are TGCGCCAGCAGCCAAGATAGCCCTAGCGGGGGGGCCCCAGATACGCAGTATTTT. Translating it yields CASSQDSPSGGAPDTQYF.

This clonotype showed up just a few times. This chain connects TRBV9 to TRBJ2-5, with 11 bases lining up with TRBD2. The V segment lost 0 bases and the J segment 1 base; nucleotides outside the gene matches: 5. Germline V gene sequence: CDR1 SGDLS, CDR2 YYNGEE. CDR3 length equals 17 residues. The CDR3 nucleotides are TGTGCCAGCAGCGTAGATACTAGCGGGGGCCTCCAAGAGACCCAGTACTTC. Protein product: CASSVDTSGGLQETQYF.

The rearrangement links TRBV28 to TRBJ1-6; unclear D gene. The germline CDR1 and CDR2 sequences are MDHEN and SYDVKM. CDR3 length: 15 residues. The germline V and J ends were trimmed by 4 bases and 7 bases, with 14 bases remaining between them. CDR3 coding DNA: TGTGCCAGCAGTTCCCCCGAGACTGGCAATTCACCCCTCCACTTT. It codes for CASSSPETGNSPLHF. The whole variable domain, filled in from reference TRBV28 and TRBJ1-6, reads DVKVTQSSRYLVKRTGEKVFLECVQDMDHENMFWYRQDPGLGLRLIYFSYDVKMKEKGDIPEGYSVSREKKERFSLILESASTNQTSMYLCASSSPETGNSPLHFGNGTRLTVT.

There are a few counts of this clonotype. The chain recombines TRBV20-1 with TRBJ2-7, with D possibly TRBD1 on 5 matching bases. CDR3 size: 12 residues. CDR1 is DFQATT, CDR2 SNEGSKA, per germline (reference sequence). With 7 bases removed from V and 0 bases from J, the gap between germline ends came to 10 bases. CDR3 residues: CSGRVDSYEQYF. For the CDR3, the DNA is TGCAGTGGCAGGGTCGACTCCTACGAGCAGTACTTC.

The table lists this clonotype with many counts. The chain uses TRBV4-1 and TRBJ2-1, with D perhaps being TRBD1 or TRBD2 (5 bases each). The CDR3 extends over 13 amino acids. Trimming removed 0 bases from V and 7 bases from J, with 7 bases in between. Germline CDR1 reads MGHRA; CDR2 reads YSYEKL. CDR3 coding DNA: TGCGCCAGCAGCCAAGAATGGGGGAATGAGCAGTTCTTC. The encoded protein is CASSQEWGNEQFF.

The chain couples TRBV2 to TRBJ2-5, with TRBD1 as a possible D gene (5 bases). The DNA matches TRBJ2-7 better at its end, which makes the J call doubtful. Per germline, CDR1 SNHLY and CDR2 FYNNEI. The CDR3 length is 13 residues. This CDR3 reads CASSFGHPYEQYF. The DNA of the CDR3 is TGTGCCAGCAGTTTCGGACATCCTTACGAGCAGTACTTC.

This clonotype appeared a few times. CDR3 coding DNA: TGTGCCAGCACTTCCGGGACAGCGCCTCAAGAGACCCAGTACTTC. It encodes CASTSGTAPQETQYF. The chain links TRBV18 to TRBJ2-5; 7 bases fit TRBD1. Per germline, CDR1 KGHSH and CDR2 LQKENI. V lost 8 bases, J lost 2 bases, and 11 bases stayed unmatched. This CDR3 comprises 15 residues.

This clonotype was observed a few times. V gene TRBV6-8 combines with J gene TRBJ2-6, with TRBD1 as a possible D gene (6 bases). Germline V gene lookup returns CDR1 MNHGY and CDR2 SAAAGT. Trimming took off 7 bases at V and 2 bases at J, with 21 bases between the two ends. The CDR3 is 18 residues long. CDR3 sequence: CASKPKQGLPAGANVLTF. CDR3 in DNA: TGTGCCAGCAAACCCAAACAGGGCCTCCCTGCTGGGGCCAACGTCCTGACTTTC.

This clonotype showed up just a few times. The rearrangement uses TRBV20-1 and TRBJ2-4; D remains unclear. The J call may be in error: the DNA end matches TRBJ2-7 better. Germline lookup yields CDR1 DFQATT and CDR2 SNEGSKA (reference sequence). The CDR3 has 13 residues. CDR3 in DNA: TGCAGTGCTAGAGATTACAGAACCCACGAGCAGTACTTC. Protein: CSARDYRTHEQYF.

In its sample, this clonotype was seen once. The chain links TRBV28 to TRBJ1-1; D ambiguous. Germline loops: CDR1 MDHEN, CDR2 SYDVKM. CDR3 length: 13 amino acids. V lost 3 bases and J 4 bases, leaving 9 bases between the germline ends. The CDR3 loop is CASSFTAVTEAFF. The CDR3, as DNA: TGTGCCAGCAGTTTTACGGCAGTCACTGAAGCTTTCTTT.

The chain combines TRBV20-1 with TRBJ1-5; D not resolved. The CDR3 runs 15 residues. Between the trimmed V and J ends, which lost 0 bases and 4 bases, there was a span of 13 bases. Germline V gene data show CDR1 as DFQATT and CDR2 as SNEGSKA (reference sequence). CDR3 in amino acids: CSARDHGRGNQPQHF. The CDR3 DNA follows: TGCAGTGCTAGAGATCATGGACGGGGAAATCAGCCCCAGCATTTT.

The chain links TRBV27 to TRBJ2-1, with TRBD1 matching over 7 bases. The CDR3 is 14 residues long. Unmatched junction bases numbered 7, after V lost 6 bases and J lost 5 bases. Per germline, CDR1 MNHEY and CDR2 SMNVEV (reference sequence). The CDR3 is CASSQRDSNNEQFF. In DNA, the CDR3 is TGTGCCAGCAGCCAGAGGGACAGTAACAATGAGCAGTTCTTC.

The chain is built from TRBV28 and TRBJ1-2, with 12 bases matching TRBD1. The CDR3 extends over 18 amino acids. The junction had 12 bases not matched to a gene; V was cut back by 1 base and J by 6 bases. Per germline, CDR1 MDHEN and CDR2 SYDVKM. The CDR3 sequence is CASSLFAGDRGRWDGYTF. CDR3 in DNA: TGTGCCAGCAGTTTATTTGCGGGGGACAGGGGGCGCTGGGATGGCTACACCTTC.

This clonotype has more than one count but fewer than ten. V is TRBV10-3 and J is TRBJ2-3; D not certain. The ends were cut back, 0 bases at V and 0 bases at J, with 7 bases in the middle. Germline assignment: CDR1 ENHRY and CDR2 SYGVKD. This CDR3 is 15 amino acids long. CDR3 in amino acids: CAISESTRSTDTQYF. The CDR3 region has the DNA TGTGCCATCAGTGAGTCAACAAGAAGCACAGATACGCAGTATTTT.

This clonotype was seen a few times. The V and J genes are TRBV29-1 and TRBJ2-1, with 8 bases aligning to TRBD1. The CDR3 is 14 residues long. J gave up 0 bases and V 6 bases, and 4 bases lay outside the gene matches. Germline V lookup: CDR1 SQVTM, CDR2 ANQGSEA. CDR3 DNA: TGCAGCGTGACAGGGGAAGGCTCCTACAATGAGCAGTTCTTC. It specifies CSVTGEGSYNEQFF.

This clonotype was recorded a few times. This chain's CDR3 is CASSEEWRGMAKETQYF. In DNA, the CDR3 is TGTGCCAGCAGTGAAGAGTGGCGGGGGATGGCCAAAGAGACCCAGTACTTC. The rearrangement joins TRBV6-1 to TRBJ2-5; 7 nucleotides line up with TRBD2. From germline, CDR1 is MNHNS and CDR2 SASEGT. Trimming removed 1 base from V and 3 bases from J; junction bases left unmatched: 11. The CDR3 has 17 residues.

V and J are TRBV11-1 and TRBJ2-5; D is perhaps TRBD1 (6 bases). V was trimmed by 6 bases and J by 2 bases, leaving 13 bases between them. Germline V gene data show CDR1 as SGHAT and CDR2 as FQDESV (reference sequence). This CDR3 contains 14 residues. CDR3 sequence (DNA): TGTGCCAGCAGTTCTCCTAGGGGGCAAGAGACCCAGTACTTC. The encoded protein is CASSSPRGQETQYF.

The rearrangement joins TRBV18 to TRBJ2-1; a weak D match, TRBD1 (6 bases). Germline CDR1 KGHSH, CDR2 LQKENI. The V end lost 1 base, the J end lost 8 bases, and 18 bases lay between the germline ends. The length of the CDR3 is 16 residues. CDR3 DNA sequence: TGTGCCAGCTCACCACTTTCAACAGGGCAAAGTCATGAGCAGTTCTTC. Translation: CASSPLSTGQSHEQFF.

The gene calls are TRBV9 and TRBJ2-1; D not certain. The CDR3 sequence is 13 residues long. V gave up 0 bases and J gave up 7 bases, with 8 bases separating them. From germline, CDR1 is SGDLS and CDR2 YYNGEE. The CDR3 sequence: CASSVEVGNEQFF. The CDR3 DNA follows: TGTGCCAGCAGCGTAGAAGTAGGGAATGAGCAGTTCTTC.

This clonotype appeared a few times. An end of the junction differs from the germline gene, which may be a read error. The chain recombines TRBV20-1 with TRBJ2-1; TRBD2 might be the D (6 bases). CDR1 is DFQATT and CDR2 is SNEGSKA in the germline V gene (reference sequence). CDR3 length: 11 amino acids. In DNA, the CDR3 is TGCAGTGCCAGAGGGACTGGCGAGCAGTTCTTC. Residues: CSARGTGEQFF.

V usage is TRBV5-1 and J usage is TRBJ2-7; TRBD1 might be the D (5 bases). Trimming took off 4 bases at V and 0 bases at J, with 11 bases between the two ends. Per germline, CDR1 SGHRS and CDR2 YFSETQ. CDR3 length: 14 residues. The CDR3 DNA follows: TGCGCCAGCAGCCAGACAGCGAGCTCCTACGAGCAGTACTTC. Its translation is CASSQTASSYEQYF.

Worth noting for this clonotype: Relative to the germline gene, one junction end is altered; a read error may explain this. The chain uses TRBV27 and TRBJ1-2; 10 bases are a match to TRBD1. This CDR3 spans 13 amino acids. Looked up from germline, CDR1 is MNHEY and CDR2 is SMNVEV (reference sequence). The CDR3 is CASAGQGHYGNTF. In nucleotides, the CDR3 is TGTGCCAGCGCGGGACAGGGGCACTATGGCAACACCTTC.

V usage is TRBV27 and J usage is TRBJ2-6; 8 bases are shared with TRBD1. V was pared by 4 bases and J by 1 base, with 6 bases of the junction left unmatched. The germline gives CDR1 MNHEY, CDR2 SMNVEV (reference sequence). The CDR3 sequence is 17 residues long. CDR3 nucleotides: TGTGCCAGCAGTTCCGGACAGGGTAAATCTGGGGCCAACGTCCTGACTTTC. It yields the protein CASSSGQGKSGANVLTF. The full variable domain, rest sourced from reference TRBV27 and TRBJ2-6, is EAQVTQNPRYLITVTGKKLTVTCSQNMNHEYMSWYRQDPGLGLRQIYYSMNVEVTDKGDVPEGYKVSRKEKRNFPLILESPSPNQTSLYFCASSSGQGKSGANVLTFGAGSRLTVL.